This TCR beta chain appears in the sequencing data of a study of blood T cell repertoires in COVID-19. Trimming pared 0 bases from V and 3 bases from J, leaving 11 bases between. CDR1 SEHNR and CDR2 FQNEAQ come from the germline V gene (reference sequence). There are 15 residues in the CDR3. In the source study's methods: Nucleated cell counts were estimated from reference gene primer amplification. Libraries were prepared by immunoSEQ multiplex PCR; TCRdb keeps only in-frame clonotypes and omits some of them. That table is the source of V, J and clone size, and D and trimming were worked out from the DNA. The profile covers roughly 30,000 clones, with 72% appearing a single time and around 21% taken by the ten largest.

V gene TRBV7-9 combines with J gene TRBJ1-1; tentative D call: TRBD1 (5 bases). The receptor's source is a boy between 2 and 10 years old with active or convalescent COVID-19. The sample consisted of peripheral blood. The CDR3 DNA sequence: TGTGCCAGCAGCTTAGCCCTCGGCAGGGACACTGAAGCTTTCTTT. This translates into CASSLALGRDTEAFF.